A single sample gave rise to the 19 T cell receptor beta chains below, sequenced in a study of T cell responses to AZD1222 COVID-19 vaccine. Assay: immunoSEQ multiplex PCR; the TCRdb copy retains only in-frame clones and omits some. Of 90,000 to 120,000 clones listed, roughly 90% are singletons. This material consisted of peripheral blood, taken on day 0 of AZD1222 vaccination. The receptors were gathered from an adult in good health.

This chain links TRBV2 with TRBJ1-2; D is ambiguous. CDR1 and CDR2 (germline): SNHLY, FYNNEI. This CDR3 has 15 residues. V dropped 4 bases and J dropped 0 bases, with 12 bases sitting between them. The CDR3 nucleotides read TGTGCCAGCAGTGTATCCCCGGGAGCTAACTATGGCTACACCTTC. Translated: CASSVSPGANYGYTF.

This sequence joins TRBV10-3 and TRBJ1-4, with TRBD1 as a possible D gene (6 bases). With 3 bases removed from V and 5 bases from J, the gap between germline ends came to 13 bases. Germline CDR1 reads ENHRY; CDR2 reads SYGVKD. This CDR3 contains 15 residues. CDR3 region: CAISDAQGPNEKLFF. The CDR3 nucleotides read TGTGCCATCAGTGATGCACAGGGCCCAAATGAAAAACTGTTTTTT.

The genes are TRBV7-2 and TRBJ1-2; D remains unclear. The germline CDR1 and CDR2 sequences are SGHTA and FQGNSA. This CDR3 comprises 13 residues. With 1 base removed from V and 5 bases from J, the gap between germline ends came to 8 bases. The CDR3 DNA sequence: TGTGCCAGCAGCTTAGGCTCGGGGTATGGCTACACCTTC. This gives the protein CASSLGSGYGYTF.

This chain connects TRBV9 to TRBJ2-5, with TRBD2 matching 8 bases. CDR3 size: 15 residues. The junction had 6 bases not matched to a gene; V was cut back by 0 bases and J by 5 bases. The germline V gene encodes CDR1 SGDLS and CDR2 YYNGEE. The CDR3 spells CASSVASGSAETQYF. DNA for the CDR3: TGTGCCAGCAGCGTAGCCAGCGGGAGTGCTGAGACCCAGTACTTC.

The rearrangement links TRBV19 to TRBJ1-2, with D perhaps matching TRBD1 (6 bases). CDR1 and CDR2 (germline): LNHDA, SQIVND (reference sequence). CDR3 length: 14 residues. V was cut by 9 bases and J by 5 bases, with 19 bases left in between. DNA of the CDR3: TGTGCCAGCGAGCGAGACAGGCCCTTTTATGGCTACACCTTC. Its protein product is CASERDRPFYGYTF.

The chain has TRBV7-9 and TRBJ1-6; D remains ambiguous. There are 14 residues in the CDR3. Between the trimmed V and J ends, which lost 3 bases and 9 bases, there was a span of 12 bases. Germline values: CDR1 SEHNR, CDR2 FQNEAQ (reference sequence). The CDR3 spells CASSLGPSGSPLHF. CDR3 nucleotide sequence: TGTGCCAGCAGCTTGGGCCCCTCGGGTTCACCCCTCCACTTT.

The chain has TRBV4-2 and TRBJ1-1; D gene unclear. Germline V gene lookup returns CDR1 LGHNA and CDR2 YNFKEQ. The CDR3 loop spans 12 amino acids. The V and J ends lost 4 bases and 2 bases respectively, with 5 bases between them. The CDR3 DNA reads TGTGCCAGCAGCCCCGATAACACTGAAGCTTTCTTT. It is translated as CASSPDNTEAFF.

The rearrangement links TRBV7-9 to TRBJ1-1; TRBD1 might be the D (6 bases). V lost 6 bases, J lost 4 bases, and 12 bases lay in between. Germline V gene data show CDR1 as SEHNR and CDR2 as FQNEAQ (reference sequence). There are 13 residues in the CDR3. The CDR3 loop is CASSQIGGTEAFF. In DNA, the CDR3 is TGTGCCAGCAGTCAAATAGGGGGCACTGAAGCTTTCTTT.

This clone appeared a few times. This rearrangement joins TRBV28 to TRBJ1-5; no clear D gene. Trimming cost V 5 bases and J 0 bases, with 8 bases left between them. Germline values: CDR1 MDHEN, CDR2 SYDVKM. This CDR3 is built from 14 residues. In DNA form, the CDR3 reads TGTGCCAGCAGTGTCGGGTATAGCAATCAGCCCCAGCATTTT. This encodes CASSVGYSNQPQHF. Complete variable domain (other parts from reference TRBV28 and TRBJ1-5): DVKVTQSSRYLVKRTGEKVFLECVQDMDHENMFWYRQDPGLGLRLIYFSYDVKMKEKGDIPEGYSVSREKKERFSLILESASTNQTSMYLCASSVGYSNQPQHFGDGTRLSIL.

This clone has more than one count but fewer than ten. V usage is TRBV7-7 and J usage is TRBJ2-1; TRBD1 matches 11 bases. This CDR3 is built from 16 residues. V gave up 5 bases and J gave up 5 bases; unmatched junction bases: 8. Looked up from germline, CDR1 is SSHAT and CDR2 is FNYEAQ (reference sequence). In DNA form, the CDR3 reads TGTGCCAGCAGCCCAGGACAGGGGGCGCCGGACAATGAGCAGTTCTTC. Its protein product is CASSPGQGAPDNEQFF.

This clone was counted a single time. V is TRBV20-1 and J is TRBJ1-1, with 12 bases that match TRBD1. V lost 6 bases to trimming and J lost 11 bases; unmatched junction nucleotides: 4. The CDR3 consists of 11 residues. Germline CDR1 is DFQATT and CDR2 is SNEGSKA (reference sequence). In DNA, the CDR3 is TGCAGTGCGCGGGACAGGGGGCTTGCTTTCTTT. Residues: CSARDRGLAFF.

The chain joins TRBV13 to TRBJ1-1, with 9 bases lining up with TRBD1. The CDR3 length is 15 residues. CDR1 PRHDT and CDR2 FYEKMQ come from the germline V gene (reference sequence). J gave up 7 bases and V 5 bases, and 11 bases lay outside the gene matches. The CDR3 DNA reads TGTGCCAGCAGCCCACCAGGGACAGGGTATTATGAAGCTTTCTTT. Residues: CASSPPGTGYYEAFF.

This CDR3 reads CASSGSGTKGEQYF. CDR3 DNA: TGTGCCAGCAGCGGCAGCGGGACAAAGGGCGAGCAGTACTTC. The chain combines TRBV9 with TRBJ2-7; perhaps TRBD2 as D (7 bases). From germline, CDR1 is SGDLS and CDR2 YYNGEE. V was cut by 3 bases and J by 6 bases, with 16 bases left in between. The CDR3 has 14 amino acids.

V usage is TRBV14 and J usage is TRBJ2-7; D may be TRBD1 (7 bases). This CDR3 has 15 amino acids. V lost 3 bases, J lost 4 bases, and 16 bases lay in between. The germline gives CDR1 SGHDN, CDR2 FVKESK. The CDR3 is CASSQQLAGGYEQYF. The CDR3 nucleotides read TGTGCCAGCAGCCAGCAACTAGCAGGGGGTTACGAGCAGTACTTC.

This chain links TRBV19 with TRBJ2-3; 11 bases are shared with TRBD1. V shed 6 bases, J shed 3 bases, and the junction held 5 bases outside the gene matches. The CDR3 loop spans 15 amino acids. Germline CDR1 reads LNHDA; CDR2 reads SQIVND (reference sequence). The CDR3: CASRGTGGLTDTQYF. CDR3 sequence (DNA): TGTGCCAGTAGGGGGACAGGGGGGCTTACAGATACGCAGTATTTT.

The rearrangement links TRBV19 to TRBJ1-2; no firm D call. The germline V and J ends were trimmed by 5 bases and 0 bases, with 16 bases remaining between them. The CDR3 runs to 16 residues. Germline assignment: CDR1 LNHDA and CDR2 SQIVND (reference sequence). This CDR3 is CASSASALKSNYGYTF. The CDR3, as DNA: TGTGCCAGTAGTGCTTCCGCCCTCAAGTCTAACTATGGCTACACCTTC.

J is TRBJ1-5 and V is TRBV5-1; D might be TRBD1 (6 bases). CDR3 length: 14 residues. Trimming stripped 4 bases from V and 5 bases from J, with 13 bases between. The germline gives CDR1 SGHRS, CDR2 YFSETQ. The CDR3 DNA is TGCGCCAGCAGCGAGGGGGTTATCGATCAGCCCCAGCATTTT. Translation gives CASSEGVIDQPQHF.

The chain joins TRBV3-1 (or the pseudogene TRBV3-2) to TRBJ2-2; D gene uncertain. The CDR3 spans 14 residues. Germline V gives CDR1 LGHDT, CDR2 YNNKEL (reference sequence). V dropped 1 base and J dropped 9 bases, with 12 bases sitting between them. The CDR3 bases are TGTGCCAGCAGCCAAGTCCCGGGCTCCAGGGAGCTGTTTTTT. Amino acid sequence: CASSQVPGSRELFF.

The chain employs TRBV2 and TRBJ1-1; D not resolved. The germline V gene encodes CDR1 SNHLY and CDR2 FYNNEI. The CDR3 extends over 14 amino acids. V lost 7 bases, J lost 3 bases, and 15 bases lay in between. CDR3 DNA sequence: TGTGCCAGCAATGTGGGGAATATCGACACTGAAGCTTTCTTT. Translation: CASNVGNIDTEAFF.